This TCR beta chain is drawn from a study of OX40 agonist ivuxolimab in advanced cancers. Study-level background: People in dose escalation had one of these cancers: hepatocellular carcinoma, melanoma, renal cell or head and neck cancer.

The repertoire was sequenced with immunoSEQ multiplex PCR; TCRdb's copy has only in-frame clones and lacks some. Of about 63,000 clones listed, roughly nine tenths were seen once; the top ten hold roughly 4.1%. Note on this clone: What it recognizes is unknown.

V was shortened by 5 bases and J by 5 bases, with 7 bases between the two germline ends. This CDR3 is 12 amino acids long. CDR1 and CDR2 from the germline V gene are MNHEY and SMNVEV (reference sequence). Regarding the study as a whole: By week 6 at 0.1 to 3.0 mg/kg, blood CD4+ and CD8+ T cells had expanded clonally. Individuals who were partial responders at 0.1-3.0 mg/kg had clonal expansion that ranked among the lowest. CD8+ T cells averaged more expanded clones than CD4+.

The source material was CD4+ or CD8+ T cells sorted from blood, sampled in a trial of the OX40 agonist ivuxolimab. This clonotype was obtained from an adult with an advanced solid tumor such as melanoma, head and neck, liver or kidney cancer. This chain connects TRBV27 to TRBJ2-1; D remains unclear. In DNA, the CDR3 is TGTGCCAGCAGTCTTCCAGACAATGAGCAGTTCTTC. Its protein is CASSLPDNEQFF.